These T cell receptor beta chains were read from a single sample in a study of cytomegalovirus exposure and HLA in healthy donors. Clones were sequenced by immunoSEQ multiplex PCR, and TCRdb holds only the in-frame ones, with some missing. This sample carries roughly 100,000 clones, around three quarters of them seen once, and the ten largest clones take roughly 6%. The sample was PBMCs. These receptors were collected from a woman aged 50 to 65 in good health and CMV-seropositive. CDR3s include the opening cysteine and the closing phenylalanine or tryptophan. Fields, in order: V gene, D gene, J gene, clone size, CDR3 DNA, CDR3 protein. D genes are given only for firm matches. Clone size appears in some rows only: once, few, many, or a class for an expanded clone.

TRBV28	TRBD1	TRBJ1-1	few	TGTGCCAGCAGTTCCGGACAGGGCTCTGAAGCTTTCTTT	CASSSGQGSEAFF
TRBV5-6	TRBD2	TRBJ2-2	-	TGTGCCAGCAGCTCCGCTAGCGGGGGATCGAACACCGGGGAGCTGTTTTTT	CASSSASGGSNTGELFF
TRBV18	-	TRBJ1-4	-	TGTGCCAGCTCACTTCGGGGAACTAATGAAAAACTGTTTTTT	CASSLRGTNEKLFF
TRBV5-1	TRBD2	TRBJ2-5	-	TGCGCCAGCAGCTTGTGGGGGACTAGCGTAGAGACCCAGTACTTC	CASSLWGTSVETQYF
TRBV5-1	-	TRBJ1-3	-	TGCGCCAGCAGCTTCGGTACAGGGTCCCCTGGAAACACCATATATTTT	CASSFGTGSPGNTIYF
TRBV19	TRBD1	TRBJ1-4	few	TGTGCCAGTAAGGACAGGGGAACGACTAATGAAAAACTGTTTTTT	CASKDRGTTNEKLFF
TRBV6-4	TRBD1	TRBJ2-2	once	TGTGCCAGCAGCAAAAATGTCAACAGGGGCTGGAACACCGGGGAGCTGTTTTTT	CASSKNVNRGWNTGELFF
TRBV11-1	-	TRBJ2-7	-	TGTGCCAGCGGGCCAGGCACCTACGAGCAGTACTTC	CASGPGTYEQYF
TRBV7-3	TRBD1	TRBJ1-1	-	TGTGCCAGCAGCCTCAACCCCGGGACAGGGGATAACACTAAAGCTTTCTTT	CASSLNPGTGDNTKAFF
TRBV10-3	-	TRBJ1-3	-	TGTGCCATCCAGTCCTCTGGAAACACCATATATTTT	CAIQSSGNTIYF
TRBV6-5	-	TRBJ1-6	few	TGTGCCAGCAGTGGGAGGGATTCACCCCTCCACTTT	CASSGRDSPLHF
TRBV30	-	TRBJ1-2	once	TGTGCCTGGCGGACCCTGGGGGCGACCTCCGGCTACACCTTC	CAWRTLGATSGYTF
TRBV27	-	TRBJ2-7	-	TGTGCCAGCAGCCCGTCGGCCGGACAGTGGGGCCACGAGCAGTACTTC	CASSPSAGQWGHEQYF
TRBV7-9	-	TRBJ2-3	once	TGTGCCAGCAGCTTTACTAGTGACAGCACAGATACGCAGTATTTT	CASSFTSDSTDTQYF
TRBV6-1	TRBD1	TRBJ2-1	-	TGTGCCAGCAGTGGGGTCGGGACAGTCCACCTCGAGCAGTTCTTC	CASSGVGTVHLEQFF
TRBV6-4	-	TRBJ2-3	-	TGTGCCAGCAGCGCGAACCCGGGGATAGAAGATACGCAGTATTTT	CASSANPGIEDTQYF
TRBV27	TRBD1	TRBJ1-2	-	TGTGCCAGCAGTTTGGGGTTTGGGACAGGTCTTAGGGAGAATGGCTACACCTTC	CASSLGFGTGLRENGYTF
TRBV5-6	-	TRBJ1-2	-	TGTGCCAGCAGCTTGGTGGGAGGAGATGGCTACACCTTC	CASSLVGGDGYTF
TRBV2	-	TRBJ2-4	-	TGTGCCAGCAGTGGGGCCTTTCCAATGTTAGCCAAAAACATTCAGTACTTC	CASSGAFPMLAKNIQYF
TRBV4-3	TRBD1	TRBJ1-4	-	TGCGCCAGCAGCCCCGAGGACAGGGGCGTTGAAAAACTGTTTTTT	CASSPEDRGVEKLFF
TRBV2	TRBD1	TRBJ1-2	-	TGTGCCAGCAGGATACAGGGGGCGGGGGGCTACACCTTC	CASRIQGAGGYTF
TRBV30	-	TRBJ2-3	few	TGTGCCTGGAGTGTACAGTCCACAGATACGCAGTATTTT	CAWSVQSTDTQYF
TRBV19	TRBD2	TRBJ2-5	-	TGTGCCAGTAGCCTACTAGCGGGGGACCAAGAGACCCAGTACTTC	CASSLLAGDQETQYF
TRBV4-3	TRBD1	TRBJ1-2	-	TGCGCCAGCAGCCAAGAACAAGATGCAGGGGGCGTCTATGGCTACACCTTC	CASSQEQDAGGVYGYTF
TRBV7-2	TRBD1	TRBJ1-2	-	TGTGCCAGCAGCCAAGTGACAGGGAACTATGGCTACACCTTC	CASSQVTGNYGYTF
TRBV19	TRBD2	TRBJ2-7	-	TGTGCCAGTAGGGGCCGGGGACTACACTCCTACGAGCAGTACTTC	CASRGRGLHSYEQYF
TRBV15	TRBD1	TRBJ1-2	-	TGTGCCACCAGCAGCGGACAGGGTGCGGCGTATGGCTACACCTTC	CATSSGQGAAYGYTF
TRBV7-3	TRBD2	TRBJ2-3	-	TGTGCCAGCAGCCCAGCGGGGGGGAAAGATACGCAGTATTTT	CASSPAGGKDTQYF
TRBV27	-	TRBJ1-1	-	TGTGCCAGCAGAATCTCCATGAGATCGGAAGCTTTCTTT	CASRISMRSEAFF
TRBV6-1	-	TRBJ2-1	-	TGTGCCAGCAGTGTCTACAGGGAGCAGTTCTTC	CASSVYREQFF
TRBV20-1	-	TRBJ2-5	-	TGCAGTGCGAACCAGGGGGAGACCCAGTACTTC	CSANQGETQYF
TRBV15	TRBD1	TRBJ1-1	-	TGTGCCACCAGCGGACAGGCGAACACTGAAGCTTTCTTT	CATSGQANTEAFF
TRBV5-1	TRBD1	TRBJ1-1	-	TGCGCCAGCAGCTTGTTGGACAGGGTCGGCACTGAAGCTTTCTTT	CASSLLDRVGTEAFF
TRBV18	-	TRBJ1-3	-	TGTGCCAGCTCACCACGCCCGGACAGCAGCTCTGGAAACACCATATATTTT	CASSPRPDSSSGNTIYF
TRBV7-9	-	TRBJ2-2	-	TGTGCCAGCACCCTGCTGGGGCTCTCCGGGGAGCTGTTTTTT	CASTLLGLSGELFF
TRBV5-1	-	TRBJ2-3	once	TGCGCCAGCCAGAGCACAGATACGCAGTATTTT	CASQSTDTQYF
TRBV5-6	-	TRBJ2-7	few	TGTGCCAGCAGCTTGGGCCTACGGTCCTACGAGCAGTACTTC	CASSLGLRSYEQYF
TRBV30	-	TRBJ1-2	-	TGTGCCTGGAGCCCAAGCGCGTATGGCTACACCTTC	CAWSPSAYGYTF
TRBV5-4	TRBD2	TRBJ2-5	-	TGTGCCAGCAGCTACGAGACTAGCGGTCAAGAGACCCAGTACTTC	CASSYETSGQETQYF
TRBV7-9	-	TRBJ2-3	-	TGTGCCAGCAGCTTAGTCGGGATAAGCACAGATACGCAGTATTTT	CASSLVGISTDTQYF
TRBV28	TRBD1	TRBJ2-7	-	TGTGCCAGCAGTGCACCGGGGGACAGGATGTCCTACGAGCAGTACTTC	CASSAPGDRMSYEQYF
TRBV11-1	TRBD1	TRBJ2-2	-	TGTGCCAGCAGCCTTGGACAGGGCCCCGGGGAGCTGTTTTTT	CASSLGQGPGELFF
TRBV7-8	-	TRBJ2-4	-	TGTGCCAGCAGGGAGAGGACACCCAGGCCCATAGCCAAAAACATTCAGTACTTC	CASRERTPRPIAKNIQYF
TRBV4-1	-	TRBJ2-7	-	TGCGCCAGCAGCCAAGATGCTTTCGGGTCGAGGTACGAGCAGTACTTC	CASSQDAFGSRYEQYF
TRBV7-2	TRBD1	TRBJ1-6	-	TGTGCCAGCAGCCTCAACAGGGGGCGTTCACCCCTCCACTTT	CASSLNRGRSPLHF
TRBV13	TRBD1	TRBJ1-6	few	TGTGCCAGCAGCCCAGGGGGCAATTCACCCCTCCACTTT	CASSPGGNSPLHF
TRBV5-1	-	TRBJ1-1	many	TGCGCCAGCAGCTTGACAGGGCGAGGCACTGAAGCTTTCTTT	CASSLTGRGTEAFF
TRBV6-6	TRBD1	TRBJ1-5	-	TGTGCCACCGTTCCGACAGGGAATCAGCCCCAGCATTTT	CATVPTGNQPQHF
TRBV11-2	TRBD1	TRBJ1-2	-	TGTGCCAGCAGCTTAGCCCCGACAGGGAGAGATGGCTACACCTTC	CASSLAPTGRDGYTF
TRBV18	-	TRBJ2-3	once	TGTGCCAGCTCAGTCCAGACGGGTCGGTTGAGGGATACGCAGTATTTT	CASSVQTGRLRDTQYF
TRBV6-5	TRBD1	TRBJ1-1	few	TGTGCCAGCAGTTATTTCCGGGACAGTAAGACCAAAGCTTTCTTT	CASSYFRDSKTKAFF
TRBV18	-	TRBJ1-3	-	TGTGCCAGCTCACCACTTTACGGGAAAGAGCCTGGAAACACCATATATTTT	CASSPLYGKEPGNTIYF
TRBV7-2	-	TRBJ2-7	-	TGTGCCAGCAGCCCCCTGGTCGGGGGTCCCTACGAGCAGTACTTC	CASSPLVGGPYEQYF
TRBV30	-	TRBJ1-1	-	TGTGCCTGGACAAAGGGGGTAGGGACTGAAGCTTTCTTT	CAWTKGVGTEAFF
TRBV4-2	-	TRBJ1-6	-	TGTGCCAGCAGCCAAGATCGGGGAGAACTGAGCTCCTATAATTCACCCCTCCACTTT	CASSQDRGELSSYNSPLHF
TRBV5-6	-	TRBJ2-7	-	TGTGCCAGCAGCCCCGGCGGGGTAACCTACGAGCAGTACTTC	CASSPGGVTYEQYF
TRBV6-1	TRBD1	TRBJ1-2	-	TGTGCCAGCAGGAACAGGGGGGCGTATGGCTACACCTTC	CASRNRGAYGYTF
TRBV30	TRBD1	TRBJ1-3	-	TGTGCCTGGAACCCACAGGGGGGCCAAGACACCATATATTTT	CAWNPQGGQDTIYF
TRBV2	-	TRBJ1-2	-	TGTGCCAGCGGGACAAGAGTCTATGGCTACACCTTC	CASGTRVYGYTF